A selection of T cell receptor beta chains follows, all from one sample in a study of response to subunit inactivated influenza vaccine. From the RT-PCR reads, TCRdb called clonotypes with MiXCR, one entry per CDR3 protein. The top ten clones hold 11% of a sample with 500,000 to 600,000 distinct CDR3 sequences, 12% to 15% of them seen once. Sequenced here: PBMCs from blood, sampled approximately 12 days after vaccination. The source is a middle-aged man who received an inactivated influenza vaccine. CDR3s include the opening cysteine and the closing phenylalanine or tryptophan. A D gene is named only where the DNA matches it firmly. Rows may omit the clone size; those that give it use once, few, many or a size class.

v_call	j_call	clone_size	d_call	cdr3_nt	cdr3_aa
TRBV2	TRBJ1-2	few	-	TGTGCCAGCAGTGAAATGGGGGTCCCCTATGGCTACACCTTC	CASSEMGVPYGYTF
TRBV10-3	TRBJ2-5	many	-	TGTGCCATCAGTGAGGGGCCCCAGGAGACCCAGTACTTC	CAISEGPQETQYF
TRBV5-1	TRBJ1-4	-	-	TGCGCCAGCAGCTTGGACCCCACCTCTAATGAAAAACTGTTTTTT	CASSLDPTSNEKLFF
TRBV24-1	TRBJ2-7	-	TRBD1	TGTGCCACCAGTGACGGGACAGGCTCCTACGAGCAGTACTTC	CATSDGTGSYEQYF
TRBV12-3/TRBV12-4	TRBJ2-7	-	-	TGTGCCAGCAGTTCCTCTTTGGGGGCCGGATCCGAGCAGTACTTC	CASSSSLGAGSEQYF
TRBV7-2	TRBJ1-2	few	-	TGTGCCAGCAGCTGGGCGGGGGGTTATGGCTACACCTTC	CASSWAGGYGYTF
TRBV10-3	TRBJ1-1	few	-	TGTGCCATCAGTGATGTGCCCATGAACACTGAAGCTTTCTTT	CAISDVPMNTEAFF
TRBV28	TRBJ2-5	few	-	TGTGCCAGCAGTAGCCTAGCACGAGAGACCCAGTACTTC	CASSSLARETQYF
TRBV5-1	TRBJ2-6	-	TRBD1	TGCGCCAGCAGCCTGGGACAGGCGAACTCTGGGGCCAACGTCCTGACTTTC	CASSLGQANSGANVLTF
TRBV10-3	TRBJ2-6	-	-	TGTGCCTCGTCCGAAGGGGTGGCGGGGGCCAACGTCCTGACTTTC	CASSEGVAGANVLTF
TRBV14	TRBJ2-2	-	-	TGTGCCAGCAGCCCCCCAGGGTACGCCGGGGAGCTGTTTTTT	CASSPPGYAGELFF
TRBV29-1	TRBJ2-7	few	-	TGCAGCGTCGCGAGGGACGGAAGCTCCTACGAGCAGTACTTC	CSVARDGSSYEQYF
TRBV20-1	TRBJ2-5	-	TRBD1	TGCAGTCTAAACAGGGGGCTGGGGGAGACCCAGTACTTC	CSLNRGLGETQYF
TRBV7-8	TRBJ2-3	-	TRBD1	TGTGCCAGCAGCCCAGAGGGGGCGACAGATACGCAGTATTTT	CASSPEGATDTQYF
TRBV30	TRBJ2-6	-	TRBD1	TGTGCCTGGAGTCGGGACAGGGTACGGTCTGGGGCCAACGTCCTGACTTTC	CAWSRDRVRSGANVLTF
TRBV12-3/TRBV12-4	TRBJ2-3	few	TRBD1	TGTGCCAGCAGTCTCGGGACAGGGCTAAACACAGATACGCAGTATTTT	CASSLGTGLNTDTQYF
TRBV6-5	TRBJ2-3	few	-	TGTGCCAGCAGTTACTCGTGGAGCAGCACAGATACGCAGTATTTT	CASSYSWSSTDTQYF
TRBV7-2	TRBJ2-5	-	TRBD2	TGTGCCAGCAGCTTAGCGCGGTGGTTGCTAGCGGGAGAAGAGACCCAGTACTTC	CASSLARWLLAGEETQYF
TRBV7-2	TRBJ2-7	many	-	TGTGCCAGCAGCTCCTTAGGGGGAGCCTACGAGCAGTACTTC	CASSSLGGAYEQYF
TRBV25-1	TRBJ2-7	-	TRBD2	TGTGCCAGCAGTGCTACGGGAGGGTCGGACGAGCAGTACTTC	CASSATGGSDEQYF
TRBV20-1	TRBJ2-3	few	-	TGCAGTGCTAGGCCAGGGGCGAATACGCAGTATTTT	CSARPGANTQYF
TRBV29-1	TRBJ2-4	-	TRBD1	TGCAGCGGACAGGGGTTGGGGCAAAACATTCAGTACTTC	CSGQGLGQNIQYF
TRBV4-1	TRBJ2-7	many	-	TGCGCCAGCAGCCAAACGACAGGCTACGAGCAGTACTTC	CASSQTTGYEQYF
TRBV10-1	TRBJ1-1	few	TRBD1	TGCGCCACCCCTAACAAGACAGGGGATGTGAACACTGAAGCTTTCTTT	CATPNKTGDVNTEAFF
TRBV20-1	TRBJ2-5	-	-	TGCAGTGCTAGATCTCCAAATGAATTGACCCAGTACTTC	CSARSPNELTQYF
TRBV28	TRBJ2-7	-	-	TGTGCCAGCAGTTTATACCGTTACGAGCAGTACTTC	CASSLYRYEQYF
TRBV7-9	TRBJ2-1	-	-	TGTGCCAGCAGCCTAATGGGACATTTGCTCGATGAGCAGTTCTTC	CASSLMGHLLDEQFF
TRBV7-2	TRBJ2-5	-	TRBD1	TGTGCCAGCAGCTCCATGACAGGGGATGTGACCCAGTACTTC	CASSSMTGDVTQYF
TRBV20-1	TRBJ2-4	-	-	TGCAGTGCTAGAGATGGGGGAGGTCTAGCCAAAAACATTCAGTACTTC	CSARDGGGLAKNIQYF
TRBV27	TRBJ2-3	few	-	TGTGCCAGCAGAGCTAACAGGGTCACAGATACGCAGTATTTT	CASRANRVTDTQYF
TRBV2	TRBJ2-7	-	TRBD2	TGTGCCAGCAGTGAAGAAGGGAGGGTGGGGGAGCAGTACTTC	CASSEEGRVGEQYF
TRBV18	TRBJ2-5	few	TRBD1	TGTGCCAGCTCACCGCGGACAGGGGGTTCAGAGACCCAGTACTTC	CASSPRTGGSETQYF
TRBV5-1	TRBJ2-3	few	TRBD1	TGCGCCAGCAGCCTCCGGGACAGGGTGGCAGATACGCAGTATTTT	CASSLRDRVADTQYF
TRBV29-1	TRBJ1-1	few	-	TGCAGCGTTCGAAGCTGGAACACTGAAGCTTTCTTT	CSVRSWNTEAFF
TRBV4-1	TRBJ2-7	-	TRBD2	TGCGCCAGCAGCCAAGATAGAGGACTAGCGGGAGAATCGAGGATCCTCTCCTACGAGCAGTACTTC	CASSQDRGLAGESRILSYEQYF
TRBV12-3/TRBV12-4	TRBJ2-2	-	TRBD2	TGTGCCAGCACACCGACTAGCGTTCTTAACACCGGGGAGCTGTTTTTT	CASTPTSVLNTGELFF
TRBV29-1	TRBJ2-6	few	-	TGCAGCGTTGAATCCGGCCGCAGGGACTCTGGGGCCAACGTCCTGACTTTC	CSVESGRRDSGANVLTF
TRBV19	TRBJ1-5	many	-	TGTGCCAGTAGTATACCGGGAAATCAGCCCCAGCATTTT	CASSIPGNQPQHF
TRBV19	TRBJ2-7	-	TRBD2	TGTGCCAGTAGTCCAGGACTAGCGGGAAGGTACGAGCAGTACTTC	CASSPGLAGRYEQYF
TRBV10-3	TRBJ2-3	-	TRBD2	TGTGCCATCAGTGGCCCCCCGGGACTAGATTCAGATACGCAGTATTTT	CAISGPPGLDSDTQYF
TRBV14	TRBJ2-1	few	-	TGTGCCAGCAGCCTCCCACGAGTGAATGAGCAGTTCTTC	CASSLPRVNEQFF
TRBV24-1	TRBJ1-1	many	-	TGTGCCACCAGAGAGAGAGAGAACACTGAAGCTTTCTTT	CATRERENTEAFF